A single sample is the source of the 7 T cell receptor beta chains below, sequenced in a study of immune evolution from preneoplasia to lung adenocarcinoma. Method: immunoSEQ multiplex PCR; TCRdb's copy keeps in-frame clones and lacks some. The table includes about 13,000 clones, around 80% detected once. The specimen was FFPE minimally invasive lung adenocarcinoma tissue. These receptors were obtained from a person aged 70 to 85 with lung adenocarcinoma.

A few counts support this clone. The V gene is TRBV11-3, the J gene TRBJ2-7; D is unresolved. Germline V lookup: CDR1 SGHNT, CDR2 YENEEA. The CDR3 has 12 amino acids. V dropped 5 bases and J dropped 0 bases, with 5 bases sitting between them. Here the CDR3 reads CASSLGSYEQYF. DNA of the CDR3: TGTGCCAGCAGCCTGGGCTCCTACGAGCAGTACTTC.

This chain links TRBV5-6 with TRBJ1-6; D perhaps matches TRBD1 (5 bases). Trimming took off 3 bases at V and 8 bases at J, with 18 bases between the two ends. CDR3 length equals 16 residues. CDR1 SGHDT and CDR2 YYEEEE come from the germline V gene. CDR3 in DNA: TGTGCCAGCAGCTCAAGACGGGACGGAAGGGATTCACCCCTCCACTTT. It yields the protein CASSSRRDGRDSPLHF.

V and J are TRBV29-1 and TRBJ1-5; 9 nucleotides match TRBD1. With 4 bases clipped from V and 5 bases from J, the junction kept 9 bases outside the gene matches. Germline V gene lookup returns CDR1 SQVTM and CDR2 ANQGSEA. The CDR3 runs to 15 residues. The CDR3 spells CSVVVGGQGDQPQHF. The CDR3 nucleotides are TGCAGCGTTGTGGTAGGGGGACAGGGAGATCAGCCCCAGCATTTT.

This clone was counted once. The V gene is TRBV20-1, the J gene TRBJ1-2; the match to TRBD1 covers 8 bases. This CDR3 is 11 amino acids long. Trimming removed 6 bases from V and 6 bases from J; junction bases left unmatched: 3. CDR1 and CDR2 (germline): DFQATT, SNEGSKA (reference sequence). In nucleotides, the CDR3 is TGCAGTGCCCCGACAGGGGATGGCTACACCTTC. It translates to CSAPTGDGYTF.

The CDR3 sequence is CASSKWRGEQYF. CDR3 nucleotide sequence: TGTGCCAGCAGCAAATGGCGAGGCGAGCAGTACTTC. The chain is built from TRBV21-1 and TRBJ2-7; the DNA was not used to check the table's D call, TRBD2. TRBV21-1 is annotated as a pseudogene. This CDR3 has 12 amino acids.

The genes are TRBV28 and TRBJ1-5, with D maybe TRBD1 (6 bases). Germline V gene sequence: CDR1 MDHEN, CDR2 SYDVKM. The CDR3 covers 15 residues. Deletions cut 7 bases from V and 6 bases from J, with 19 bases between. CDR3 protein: CASITGGTLTQPQHF. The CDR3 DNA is TGTGCCAGCATCACCGGCGGGACATTAACTCAGCCCCAGCATTTT.

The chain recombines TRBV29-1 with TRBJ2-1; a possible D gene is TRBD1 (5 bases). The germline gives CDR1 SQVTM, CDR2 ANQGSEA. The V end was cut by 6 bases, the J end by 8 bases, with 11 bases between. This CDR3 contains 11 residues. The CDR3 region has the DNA TGCAGCGTCCAAAGGGGATATGAGCAGTTCTTC. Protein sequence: CSVQRGYEQFF.